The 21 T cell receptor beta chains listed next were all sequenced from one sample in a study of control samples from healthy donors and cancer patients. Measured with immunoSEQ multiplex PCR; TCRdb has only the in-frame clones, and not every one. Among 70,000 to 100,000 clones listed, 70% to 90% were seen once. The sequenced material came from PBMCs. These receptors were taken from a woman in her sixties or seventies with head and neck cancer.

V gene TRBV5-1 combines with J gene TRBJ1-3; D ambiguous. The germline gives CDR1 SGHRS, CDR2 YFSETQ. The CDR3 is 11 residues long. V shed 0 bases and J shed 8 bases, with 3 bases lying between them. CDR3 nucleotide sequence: TGCGCCAGCAGCTTGGGCCACACCATATATTTT. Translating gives CASSLGHTIYF. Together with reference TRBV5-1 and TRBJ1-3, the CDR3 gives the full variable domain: KAGVTQTPRYLIKTRGQQVTLSCSPISGHRSVSWYQQTPGQGLQFLFEYFSETQRNKGNFPGRFSGRQFSNSRSEMNVSTLELGDSALYLCASSLGHTIYFGEGSWLTVV.

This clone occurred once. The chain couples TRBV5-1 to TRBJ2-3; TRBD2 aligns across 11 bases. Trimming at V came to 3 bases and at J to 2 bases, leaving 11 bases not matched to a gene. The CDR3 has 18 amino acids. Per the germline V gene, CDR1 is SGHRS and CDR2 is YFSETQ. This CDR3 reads CASSYDRTSGSVTDTQYF. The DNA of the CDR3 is TGCGCCAGCAGCTACGACCGGACTAGCGGGTCGGTCACAGATACGCAGTATTTT.

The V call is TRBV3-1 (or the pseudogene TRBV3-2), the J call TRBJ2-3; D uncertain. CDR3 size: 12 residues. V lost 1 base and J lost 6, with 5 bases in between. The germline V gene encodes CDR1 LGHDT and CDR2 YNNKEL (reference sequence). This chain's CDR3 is CASSQVPDTQYF. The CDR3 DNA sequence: TGTGCCAGCAGCCAAGTACCTGATACGCAGTATTTT.

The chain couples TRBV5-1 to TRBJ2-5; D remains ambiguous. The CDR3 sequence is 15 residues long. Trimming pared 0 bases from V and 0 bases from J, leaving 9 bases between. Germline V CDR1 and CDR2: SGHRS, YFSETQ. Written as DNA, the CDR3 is TGCGCCAGCAGCTTGGGGATAAGCGACCAAGAGACCCAGTACTTC. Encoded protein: CASSLGISDQETQYF.

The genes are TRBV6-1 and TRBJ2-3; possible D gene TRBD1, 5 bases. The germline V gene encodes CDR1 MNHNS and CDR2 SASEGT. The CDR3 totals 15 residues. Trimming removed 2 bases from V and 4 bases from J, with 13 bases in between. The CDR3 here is CASSEMKGMADTQYF. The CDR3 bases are TGTGCCAGCAGTGAAATGAAGGGGATGGCAGATACGCAGTATTTT.

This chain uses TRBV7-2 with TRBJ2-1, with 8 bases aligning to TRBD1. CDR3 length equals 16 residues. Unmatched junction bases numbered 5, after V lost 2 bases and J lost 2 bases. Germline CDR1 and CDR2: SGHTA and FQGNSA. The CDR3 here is CASSLIGTGTYNEQFF. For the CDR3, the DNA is TGTGCCAGCAGCTTAATAGGGACAGGTACCTACAATGAGCAGTTCTTC.

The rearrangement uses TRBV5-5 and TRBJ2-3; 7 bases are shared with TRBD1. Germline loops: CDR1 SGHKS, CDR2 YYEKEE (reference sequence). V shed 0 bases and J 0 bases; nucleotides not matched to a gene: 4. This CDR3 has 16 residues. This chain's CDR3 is CASSLDWDSSTDTQYF. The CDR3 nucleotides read TGTGCCAGCAGCTTGGACTGGGACAGTAGCACAGATACGCAGTATTTT.

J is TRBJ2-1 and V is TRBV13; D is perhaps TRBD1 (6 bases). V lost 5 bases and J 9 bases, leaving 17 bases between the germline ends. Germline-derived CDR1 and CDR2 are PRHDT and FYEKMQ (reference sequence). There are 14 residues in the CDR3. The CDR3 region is CASSLGETGSEQFF. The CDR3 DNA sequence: TGTGCCAGCAGCCTTGGGGAAACAGGGAGTGAGCAGTTCTTC.

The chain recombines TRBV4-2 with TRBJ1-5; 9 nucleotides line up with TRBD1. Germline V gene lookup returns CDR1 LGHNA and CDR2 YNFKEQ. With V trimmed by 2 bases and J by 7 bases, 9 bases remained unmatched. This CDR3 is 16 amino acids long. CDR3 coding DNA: TGTGCCAGCAGCCAAAATACGGGACAGGGTCTCCAGCCCCAGCATTTT. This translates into CASSQNTGQGLQPQHF.

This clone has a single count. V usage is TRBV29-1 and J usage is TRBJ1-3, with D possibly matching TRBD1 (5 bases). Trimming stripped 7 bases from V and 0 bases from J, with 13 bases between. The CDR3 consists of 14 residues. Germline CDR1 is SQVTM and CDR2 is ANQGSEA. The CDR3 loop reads CSAVQGNSGNTIYF. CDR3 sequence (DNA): TGCAGCGCGGTGCAGGGAAACTCTGGAAACACCATATATTTT.

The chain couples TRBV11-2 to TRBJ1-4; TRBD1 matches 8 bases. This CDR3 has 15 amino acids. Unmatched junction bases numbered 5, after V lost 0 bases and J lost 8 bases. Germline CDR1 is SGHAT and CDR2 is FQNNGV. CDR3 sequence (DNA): TGTGCCAGCAGCTTAGATGGGACAGGCGGCGAAAAACTGTTTTTT. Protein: CASSLDGTGGEKLFF.

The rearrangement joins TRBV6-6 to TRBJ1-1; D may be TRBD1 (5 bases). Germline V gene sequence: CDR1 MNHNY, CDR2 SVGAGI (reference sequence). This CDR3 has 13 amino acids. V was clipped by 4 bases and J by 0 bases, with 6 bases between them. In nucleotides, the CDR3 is TGTGCCAGCAGTTGGGGGGTGAACACTGAAGCTTTCTTT. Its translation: CASSWGVNTEAFF.

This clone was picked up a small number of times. The CDR3 region is CASSQDSSQDTQYF. The CDR3 nucleotides are TGTGCCAGCAGTCAAGACAGTTCACAAGATACGCAGTATTTT. This rearrangement joins TRBV2 to TRBJ2-3, with a possible D match to TRBD1 (5 bases). This CDR3 has 14 residues. V was shortened by 5 bases and J by 5 bases, with 14 bases between the two germline ends. Germline V gene data show CDR1 as SNHLY and CDR2 as FYNNEI.

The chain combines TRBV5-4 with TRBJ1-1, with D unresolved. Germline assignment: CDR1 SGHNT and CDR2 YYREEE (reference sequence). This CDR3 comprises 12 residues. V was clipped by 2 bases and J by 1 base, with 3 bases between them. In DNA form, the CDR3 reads TGTGCCAGCAGCTTAAGGAACACTGAAGCTTTCTTT. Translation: CASSLRNTEAFF. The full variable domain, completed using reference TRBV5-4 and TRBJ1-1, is ETGVTQSPTHLIKTRGQQVTLRCSSQSGHNTVSWYQQALGQGPQFIFQYYREEENGRGNFPPRFSGLQFPNYSSELNVNALELDDSALYLCASSLRNTEAFFGQGTRLTVV.

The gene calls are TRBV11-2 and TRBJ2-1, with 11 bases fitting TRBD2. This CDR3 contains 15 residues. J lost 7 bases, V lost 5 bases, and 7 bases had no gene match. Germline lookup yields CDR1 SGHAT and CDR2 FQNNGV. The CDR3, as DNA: TGTGCCAGCAGCACATTAGCGGGAGGGCAGAATGAGCAGTTCTTC. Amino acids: CASSTLAGGQNEQFF.

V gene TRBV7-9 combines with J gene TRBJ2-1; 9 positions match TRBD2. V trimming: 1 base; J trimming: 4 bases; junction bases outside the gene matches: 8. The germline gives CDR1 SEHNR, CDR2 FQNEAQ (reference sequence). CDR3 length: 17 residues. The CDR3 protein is CASSLDSSGRTYNEQFF. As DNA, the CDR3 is TGTGCCAGCAGCTTAGACTCGAGCGGGAGGACATACAATGAGCAGTTCTTC.

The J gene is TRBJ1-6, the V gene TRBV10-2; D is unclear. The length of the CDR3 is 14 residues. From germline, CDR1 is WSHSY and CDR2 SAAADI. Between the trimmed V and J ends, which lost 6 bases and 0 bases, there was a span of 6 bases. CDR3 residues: CASRDSSYNSPLHF. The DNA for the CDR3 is TGCGCCAGCAGGGATAGCTCCTATAATTCACCCCTCCACTTT.

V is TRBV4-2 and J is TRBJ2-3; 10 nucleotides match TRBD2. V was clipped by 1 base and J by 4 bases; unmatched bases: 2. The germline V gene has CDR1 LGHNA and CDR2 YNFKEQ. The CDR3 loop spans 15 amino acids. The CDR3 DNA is TGTGCCAGCAGCCAAGTAGCGGGAGGACCAGATACGCAGTATTTT. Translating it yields CASSQVAGGPDTQYF.

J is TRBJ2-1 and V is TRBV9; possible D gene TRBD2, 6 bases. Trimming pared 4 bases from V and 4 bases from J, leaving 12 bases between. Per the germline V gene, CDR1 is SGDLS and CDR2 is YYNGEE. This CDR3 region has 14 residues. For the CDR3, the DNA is TGTGCCAGCAGCTCCCGGAGGGCTTACAATGAGCAGTTCTTC. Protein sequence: CASSSRRAYNEQFF. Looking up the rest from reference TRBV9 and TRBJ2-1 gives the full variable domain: DSGVTQTPKHLITATGQRVTLRCSPRSGDLSVYWYQQSLDQGLQFLIQYYNGEERAKGNILERFSAQQFPDLHSELNLSSLELGDSALYFCASSSRRAYNEQFFGPGTRLTVL.

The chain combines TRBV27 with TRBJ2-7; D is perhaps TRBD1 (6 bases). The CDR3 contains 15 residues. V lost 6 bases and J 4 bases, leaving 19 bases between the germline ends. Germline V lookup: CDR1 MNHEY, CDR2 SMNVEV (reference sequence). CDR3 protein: CASRPTGTYGYEQYF. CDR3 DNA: TGTGCCAGCAGACCCACAGGGACCTATGGATACGAGCAGTACTTC.

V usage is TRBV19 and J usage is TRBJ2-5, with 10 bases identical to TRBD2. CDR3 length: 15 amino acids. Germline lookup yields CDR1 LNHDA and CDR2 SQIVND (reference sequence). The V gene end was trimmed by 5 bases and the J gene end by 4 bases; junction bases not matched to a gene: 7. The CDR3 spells CASSEASGSGETQYF. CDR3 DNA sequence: TGTGCCAGTAGTGAGGCTAGCGGGAGCGGAGAGACCCAGTACTTC.